What follows is one TCR beta chain and its context. Antigen specificity is unknown. The data are from a study of naive CD8 T cells in extremely preterm neonates. Findings of the study overall: Productive template counts varied among preterm samples, a noted limitation. Preterm infants showed shorter CDR3s, fewer N additions and less trimming than older groups. Shared CDR3 nucleotide sequences: preterm approximately 2.7%, term about 0.37%, children 0.03% to 0.035%, adults approximately 0.01%. Preterm neonate repertoires were significantly less rich by iChao1 than others.

Libraries were prepared by immunoSEQ multiplex PCR; TCRdb keeps only in-frame clonotypes and omits some of them. The table includes tens of thousands of clones, more than 70% detected once. Germline CDR1 is MNHEY and CDR2 is SMNVEV (reference sequence). V dropped 5 bases and J dropped 10 bases, with 14 bases sitting between them. This CDR3 region has 12 residues. Preterm samples came from extremely preterm deliveries at about 22-28 weeks. Pregnancies with fetal demise, active maternal HSV infection or known maternal HIV were excluded. This TCR derives from a boy who was born preterm. What was sequenced was naive CD8+ T cells from cord blood. The chain has TRBV27 and TRBJ1-2, with D perhaps matching TRBD1 (6 bases). The CDR3 is CASSPNRDNYTF. Here the CDR3 DNA reads TGTGCCAGCAGTCCTAACAGGGATAACTACACCTTC.